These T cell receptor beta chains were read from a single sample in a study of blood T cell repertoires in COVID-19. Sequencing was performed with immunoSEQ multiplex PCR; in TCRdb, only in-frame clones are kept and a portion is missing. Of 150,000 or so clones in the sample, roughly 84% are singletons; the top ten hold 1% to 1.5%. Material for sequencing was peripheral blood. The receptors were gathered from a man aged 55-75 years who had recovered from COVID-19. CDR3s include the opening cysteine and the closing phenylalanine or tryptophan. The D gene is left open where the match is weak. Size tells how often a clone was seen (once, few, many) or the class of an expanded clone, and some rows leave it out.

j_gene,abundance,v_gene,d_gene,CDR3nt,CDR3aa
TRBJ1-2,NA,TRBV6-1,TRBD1,TGTGCCAGCAGTGAAGGGGTAGGACAGGGAGGATATGGCTACACCTTC,CASSEGVGQGGYGYTF
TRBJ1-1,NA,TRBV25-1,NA,TGTGCCTCTGCGGGGTTCACTGAAGCTTTCTTT,CASAGFTEAFF
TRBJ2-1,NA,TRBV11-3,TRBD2,TGTGCCAGCGCCCGTGGGGACTACTCGTACAATGAGCAGTTCTTC,CASARGDYSYNEQFF
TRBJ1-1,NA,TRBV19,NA,TGTGCCAGTAGTATCCAGGGCGGGAACACTGAAGCTTTCTTT,CASSIQGGNTEAFF
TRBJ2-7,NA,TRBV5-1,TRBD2,TGCGCCAGCAGCTTGGCTAGCGGGGGTATTAGTGCCTACGAGCAGTACTTC,CASSLASGGISAYEQYF
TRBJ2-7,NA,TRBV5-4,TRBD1,TGTGCCAGCAGCATCGGGACAGGAGGAAGCGAGCAGTACTTC,CASSIGTGGSEQYF
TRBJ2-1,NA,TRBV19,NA,TGTGCCAGTAGTGATTGGGGGGACAATGAGCAGTTCTTC,CASSDWGDNEQFF
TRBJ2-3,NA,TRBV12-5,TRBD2,TGTGCTAGTGGCCGAGCCTGGACTAGCGGGGGGCTAGATACGCAGTATTTT,CASGRAWTSGGLDTQYF
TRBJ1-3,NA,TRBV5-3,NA,TGTGCCAGAAGCATCCGGGACCCTCAACAGGGATCCGCTGGAAACACCATATATTTT,CARSIRDPQQGSAGNTIYF
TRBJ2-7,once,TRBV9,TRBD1,TGTGCCAGCAGCGTAAATTGGGACAGATCCTACGAGCAGTACTTC,CASSVNWDRSYEQYF
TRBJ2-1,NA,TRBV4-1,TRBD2,TGCGCCAGCAGCCAAGATCGGGGGACTAGCGTGTACAATGAGCAGTTCTTC,CASSQDRGTSVYNEQFF
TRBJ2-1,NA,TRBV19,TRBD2,TGTGCCAGTAGTAAGGCGGGGGGCCAAGGCTACAATGAGCAGTTCTTC,CASSKAGGQGYNEQFF
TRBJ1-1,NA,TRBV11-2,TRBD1,TGTGCCAGCAGCTCGGGACAGCATTACACTGAAGCTTTCTTT,CASSSGQHYTEAFF
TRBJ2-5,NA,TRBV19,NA,TGTGCCAGTAGCACCGGGATGGGCGCGGAGACCCAGTACTTC,CASSTGMGAETQYF
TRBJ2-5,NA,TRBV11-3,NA,TGTGCCAGCAGTCCAAGCGGTTCGGAGACCCAGTACTTC,CASSPSGSETQYF
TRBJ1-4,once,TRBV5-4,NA,TGTGCCAGCAGCTTGGCCGGCGGGAATGAAAAACTGTTTTTT,CASSLAGGNEKLFF
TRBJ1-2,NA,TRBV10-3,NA,TGTGCCATAGCAGGGCCCCCCAATGGCTACACCTTC,CAIAGPPNGYTF
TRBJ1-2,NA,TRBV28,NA,TGTGCCAGCACCCGGGACACATACTTCTATGGCTACACCTTC,CASTRDTYFYGYTF
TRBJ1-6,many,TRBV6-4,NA,TGTGCCAGCAGTGAGGACAATAATTCACCCCTCCACTTT,CASSEDNNSPLHF
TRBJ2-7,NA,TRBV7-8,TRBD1,TGTGCCAGCAGCCCACTAAGGGACAGGGGCGAGCAGTACTTC,CASSPLRDRGEQYF
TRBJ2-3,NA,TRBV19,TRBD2,TGTGCCAGTAGTATGGGTTGGGCGGGGGACTTCACAGATACGCAGTATTTT,CASSMGWAGDFTDTQYF
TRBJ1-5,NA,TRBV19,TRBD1,TGTGCCAGTAGTGGGACAGGGAATCAGCCCCAGCATTTT,CASSGTGNQPQHF
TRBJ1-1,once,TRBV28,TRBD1,TGTGCCAGCAGTTTATACTCCGGGACAGGGGGTATTTTCACTGAAGCTTTCTTT,CASSLYSGTGGIFTEAFF
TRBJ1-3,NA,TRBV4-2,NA,TGTGCCAGCAGCCAAGGGGGGAGGTCTGGAAACACCATATATTTT,CASSQGGRSGNTIYF
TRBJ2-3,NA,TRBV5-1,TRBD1,TGCGCCAGCAGCCAAGACAGGGGGCGAGGGGATACGCAGTATTTT,CASSQDRGRGDTQYF
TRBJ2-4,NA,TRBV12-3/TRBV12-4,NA,TGTGCCAGCAGTTTGGGCAGGTTAAACATTCAGTACTTC,CASSLGRLNIQYF
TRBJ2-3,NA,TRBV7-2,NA,TGTGCCAGCAGCATCAGTACAGATACGCAGTATTTT,CASSISTDTQYF
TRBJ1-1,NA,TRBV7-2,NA,TGTGCCAGCAGAAACCAGGGGCGAGGAACTGAAGCTTTCTTT,CASRNQGRGTEAFF
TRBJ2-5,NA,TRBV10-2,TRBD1,TGCGCCAGCAGTGAGGGGACAGGGGTAGGGGAGACCCAGTACTTC,CASSEGTGVGETQYF
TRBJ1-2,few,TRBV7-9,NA,TGTGCCAGCAGCTTAGCCCAGACAGCGCCGTGCCACACCTTC,CASSLAQTAPCHTF
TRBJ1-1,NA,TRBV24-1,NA,TGTGCCACCAGTGATGCGGGGAACACTGAAGCTTTCTTT,CATSDAGNTEAFF
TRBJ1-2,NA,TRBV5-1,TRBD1,TGCGCCAGCAGTTCCGGGACAGGGGACTATGGCTACACCTTC,CASSSGTGDYGYTF
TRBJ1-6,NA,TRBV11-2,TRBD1,TGTGCCAGCAGCTTAGAGGACAGGGTTGATTCACCCCTCCACTTT,CASSLEDRVDSPLHF
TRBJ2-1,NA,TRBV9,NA,TGTGCCAGCAGCACCGACGGACTTTCCTACAATGAGCAGTTCTTC,CASSTDGLSYNEQFF
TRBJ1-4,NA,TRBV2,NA,TGTGCCAGTACCGTACAGAGGGGGGAGGGCCTGTTTTTT,CASTVQRGEGLFF
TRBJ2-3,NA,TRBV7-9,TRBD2,TGTGCCAGCAGCTTAGCGTGGGACTACCAGAGCACAGATACGCAGTATTTT,CASSLAWDYQSTDTQYF
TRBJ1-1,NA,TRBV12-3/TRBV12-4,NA,TGTGCCAGCAGCTCTCCCGGGTCTAAAGCTTTCTTT,CASSSPGSKAFF
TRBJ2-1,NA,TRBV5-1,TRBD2,TGCGCCAGCAGCCCAGCGGGGGCCAACTCCTACAATGAGCAGTTCTTC,CASSPAGANSYNEQFF
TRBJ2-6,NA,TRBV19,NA,TGTGCCAGTAGTATAGCTCGTCAGGGGTGGTGGTCTGGGGCCAACGTCCTGACTTTC,CASSIARQGWWSGANVLTF
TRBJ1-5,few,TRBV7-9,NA,TGTGCCAGCAGCTTAGGGTCGGGTCGGGGCAATCAGCCCCAGCATTTT,CASSLGSGRGNQPQHF
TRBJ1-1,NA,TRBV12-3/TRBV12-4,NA,TGTGCCAGCAGTACGGAATTCGGGGCTTTCTTT,CASSTEFGAFF
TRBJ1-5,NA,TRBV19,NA,TGTGCCAGTAGTATTAGGGGGGGCAGGGCGGTGGATCAGCCCCAGCATTTT,CASSIRGGRAVDQPQHF
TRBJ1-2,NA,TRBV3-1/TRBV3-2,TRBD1,TGTGCCACCTCCGGGACAGGTTACTATGGCTACACCTTC,CATSGTGYYGYTF
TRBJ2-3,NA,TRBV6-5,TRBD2,TGTGCCAGCAGTTTGTCCTCCGGGACTATTTATACGCAGTATTTT,CASSLSSGTIYTQYF
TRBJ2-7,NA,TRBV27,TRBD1,TGTGCCAGCAGTTTGGTGACAGGGGGAGAGCAGTACTTC,CASSLVTGGEQYF
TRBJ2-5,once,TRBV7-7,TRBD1,TGTGCTAGCAGTTCCGGGACAGTCCAAGAGACCCAGTACTTC,CASSSGTVQETQYF
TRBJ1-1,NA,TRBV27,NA,TGTGCCAGCAGTTGGGGGGGGAACACCGCTGAAGCTTTCTTT,CASSWGGNTAEAFF
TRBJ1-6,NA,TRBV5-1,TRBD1,TGCGCCAGCAGCTGGACAGGGGAGACCTATAATTCACCCCTCCACTTT,CASSWTGETYNSPLHF
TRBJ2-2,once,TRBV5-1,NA,TGCGCCAGCAGCTTGGAAGGGGTCCTGAACACCGGGGAGCTGTTTTTT,CASSLEGVLNTGELFF
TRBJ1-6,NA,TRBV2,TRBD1,TGTGCCAGCTTTGGAGGGGCAGGGGGCATCAATTCACCCCTCCACTTT,CASFGGAGGINSPLHF